This is a list of T cell receptor beta chains from one sample in a study of blood T cell repertoires in COVID-19. Produced via immunoSEQ multiplex PCR; TCRdb's table is partial and in-frame only. The table shows fewer than 250,000 clones, with roughly 85% occurring only once. Source material: PBMCs or T cells enriched from blood (not recorded which). These receptor sequences come from a woman between 50 and 59 years old with acute COVID-19. Both conserved end residues are part of each CDR3. The order of the fields is J gene, D gene, clone size, V gene, CDR3 length, CDR3 DNA, CDR3 protein. A D gene is named only where the DNA matches it firmly. The size entry is marked missing in some rows and otherwise reads once, few, many or a size class.

>TRBJ2-3|NA|NA|TRBV10-3|17
TGTGCCATCGGTCGCCTTGAGGGGGGGGAGACCACAGATACGCAGTATTTT
CAIGRLEGGETTDTQYF
>TRBJ2-6|NA|NA|TRBV7-7|17
TGTGCCAGCAGCTTAGGTCTAGGTTCCACTGGGGCCAACGTCCTGACTTTC
CASSLGLGSTGANVLTF
>TRBJ2-7|NA|NA|TRBV6-2/TRBV6-3|16
TGTGCCAGCAGTTTAGATTCGGGACTGATTTACTACGAGCAGTACTTC
CASSLDSGLIYYEQYF
>TRBJ2-7|TRBD1|NA|TRBV7-8|12
TGTGCCAGCAGTTCCGGGACAGGCCTCTGGAGCTTC
CASSSGTGLWSF
>TRBJ2-1|NA|once|TRBV5-5|13
TGTGCCAGCAGCTTGCGTAGGGGATATGAGCAGTTCTTC
CASSLRRGYEQFF
>TRBJ1-2|NA|once|TRBV7-2|15
TGTGCCAGCAGCTTAGGCCTAGCGGGGGGGCCCGGCTACACCTTC
CASSLGLAGGPGYTF
>TRBJ2-6|TRBD1|NA|TRBV5-4|17
TGTGCCAGCAGCTCCCGGGACAGGGGAACCGGGGCCAACGTCCTGACTTTC
CASSSRDRGTGANVLTF
>TRBJ1-3|TRBD1|NA|TRBV10-3|15
TGTGCCATCAGTGAGTGGGACAGGGCAGGAAACACCATATATTTT
CAISEWDRAGNTIYF
>TRBJ1-5|NA|NA|TRBV11-3|18
TGTGCCAGCAGCTTAGATCAACGGGACATAGTAAGCAATCAGCCCCAGCATTTT
CASSLDQRDIVSNQPQHF
>TRBJ1-1|NA|NA|TRBV7-2|14
TGTGCCAGCGTTAGGGCAGGGCTGAACACTGAAGCTTTCTTT
CASVRAGLNTEAFF
>TRBJ2-2|NA|once|TRBV7-3|15
TGTGCCAGCAGCTCACCCAGGGGAGGGACCGGGGAGCTGTTTTTT
CASSSPRGGTGELFF
>TRBJ1-2|TRBD1|NA|TRBV3-1/TRBV3-2|16
TGTGCCAGCAGCCATGCCGGGACAGGGGGCCCATATGGCTACACCTTC
CASSHAGTGGPYGYTF
>TRBJ1-1|TRBD1|few|TRBV6-5|14
TGTGCCAGCAAATTGGACAGGGTTTTGACTGAAGCTTTCTTT
CASKLDRVLTEAFF
>TRBJ1-6|TRBD1|once|TRBV9|14
TGTGCCAGCAGCGGGGACAGGGGGAATTCACCCCTCCACTTT
CASSGDRGNSPLHF
>TRBJ1-6|NA|once|TRBV7-2|14
TGTGCCAGCAGCCCTCTACTTTCTGCCTCACCCCTCCACTTT
CASSPLLSASPLHF
>TRBJ1-5|NA|few|TRBV7-2|14
TGTGCCAGCAGCTCACAGCTAACCCATCAGCCCCAGCATTTT
CASSSQLTHQPQHF
>TRBJ1-4|NA|NA|TRBV18|15
TGTGCCAGCTCACCATTCAGTTTGACTAATGAAAAACTGTTTTTT
CASSPFSLTNEKLFF
>TRBJ2-5|NA|NA|TRBV5-1|13
TGCGCCAGCAGCGGGCTGGAAGACGGGACCCAGTACTTC
CASSGLEDGTQYF
>TRBJ1-2|TRBD1|NA|TRBV20-1|13
TGCAGTGCTAGTCATCAGGGGGTAGTTGGCTACACCTTC
CSASHQGVVGYTF
>TRBJ1-1|NA|NA|TRBV12-3/TRBV12-4|12
TGTGCCAGCAGCCCCCACGGCACTGAAGCTTTCTTT
CASSPHGTEAFF
>TRBJ2-7|NA|NA|TRBV5-1|12
TGCGCCAGCAGCGTGGACAATGGCGAGCAGTACTTC
CASSVDNGEQYF
>TRBJ2-7|TRBD1|once|TRBV27|16
TGTGCCAGCAGACCTAGCCCGGGGACAGGGTCCTACGAGCAGTACTTC
CASRPSPGTGSYEQYF
>TRBJ2-1|NA|NA|TRBV12-5|15
TGTGCTAGTGGTTTGTGGACTTCATCCTACAATGAGCAGTTCTTC
CASGLWTSSYNEQFF
>TRBJ1-6|TRBD1|NA|TRBV3-1/TRBV3-2|16
TGTGCCAGCAGCCACCGACAGGGTAGCCGGGGTTCACCCCTCCACTTT
CASSHRQGSRGSPLHF
>TRBJ2-1|TRBD2|NA|TRBV30|12
TGTGCCTGGAGTGTGGGGAGGGCCGAGCAGTTCTTC
CAWSVGRAEQFF
>TRBJ2-1|NA|NA|TRBV12-3/TRBV12-4|13
TGTGCCAGCAGTTTAGGGGTAGCCAATGAGCAGTTCTTC
CASSLGVANEQFF
>TRBJ2-1|TRBD1|NA|TRBV4-3|17
TGCGCCAGCAGCCAAACCCCCGGGACAGGGTTTGACAATGAGCAGTTCTTC
CASSQTPGTGFDNEQFF
>TRBJ2-7|NA|NA|TRBV14|13
TGTGCCAGCAGCCAAGTCAGGGCCTACGAGCAGTACTTC
CASSQVRAYEQYF